These T cell receptor beta chains were read from a single sample in a study of patients and donors after allogeneic stem cell transplantation. TCRdb redid the calling of the RT-PCR reads with MiXCR, one entry per CDR3 protein. The table includes roughly 880,000 distinct CDR3 sequences, approximately 18% detected once. Sequencing input: blood, either unsorted or a sorted T cell fraction (not recorded which). The origin of the receptors is a human donor who was either an allogeneic HSCT recipient or a stem cell or donor lymphocyte infusion donor (not recorded which). It is not recorded whose cells these are; they may come from a transplant donor. Each CDR3 is given with its conserved first and last residue. The D gene is left open where the match is weak. For some rows the clone size is stated as once, few or many, or as a class when expanded; others skip it.

d_call j_call v_call clone_size cdr3_aa cdr3_nt
TRBD1 TRBJ1-2 TRBV4-3 - CASSHPDRGYGYTF TGCGCCAGCAGCCACCCGGACAGGGGGTATGGCTACACCTTC
- TRBJ1-2 TRBV29-1 once CSVLRGTNYGYTF TGCAGCGTTCTTAGGGGAACGAACTATGGCTACACCTTC
- TRBJ2-2 TRBV5-5 few CASSFQGWDTGELFF TGTGCCAGCAGCTTTCAGGGATGGGACACCGGGGAGCTGTTTTTT
TRBD1 TRBJ1-1 TRBV5-1 - CASSFGQGGEAFF TGCGCCAGCAGCTTCGGACAGGGCGGTGAAGCTTTCTTT
- TRBJ1-1 TRBV7-8 few CASSSKWKGHWGTEAFF TGTGCCAGCAGCTCCAAGTGGAAGGGGCACTGGGGCACTGAAGCTTTCTTT
- TRBJ1-2 TRBV10-2 - CATEGYGRGYTF TGCGCCACCGAGGGCTACGGGAGAGGCTACACCTTC
TRBD2 TRBJ2-1 TRBV5-1 - CASSFGLGYNEQFF TGCGCCAGCAGCTTTGGACTAGGGTACAATGAGCAGTTCTTC
- TRBJ2-5 TRBV12-3/TRBV12-4 few CASSPQTDPMVATQYF TGTGCCAGCAGTCCTCAGACGGATCCGATGGTTGCGACCCAGTACTTC
TRBD1 TRBJ1-5 TRBV30 - CAWSPTGGTGLQPQHF TGTGCCTGGAGCCCGACCGGGGGGACAGGGCTTCAGCCCCAGCATTTT
TRBD2 TRBJ2-5 TRBV5-1 - CASSVFSGGEETQYF TGCGCCAGCAGCGTATTTAGCGGGGGGGAAGAGACCCAGTACTTC
TRBD2 TRBJ2-5 TRBV9 - CASSVAGNGLAGKTQYF TGTGCCAGCAGCGTAGCTGGGAACGGACTAGCGGGAAAGACCCAGTACTTC
TRBD1 TRBJ2-7 TRBV6-5 - CASSYPAGTGSVPYEQYF TGTGCCAGCAGTTACCCTGCCGGGACAGGGTCGGTCCCCTACGAGCAGTACTTC
- TRBJ2-4 TRBV6-1 few CASSEQGSARYF TGTGCCAGCAGTGAACAAGGTTCCGCTAGGTACTTC
TRBD2 TRBJ2-5 TRBV7-8 - CASSLLRGAYQETQYF TGTGCCAGCAGCTTATTGCGGGGGGCCTACCAAGAGACCCAGTACTTC
TRBD1 TRBJ2-7 TRBV10-3 - CAISDRGSAYEQYF TGTGCCATCAGCGACAGGGGATCCGCCTACGAGCAGTACTTC
- TRBJ1-1 TRBV3-1 - CASSQSPGMNTEAFF TGTGCCAGCAGCCAAAGTCCGGGGATGAACACTGAAGCTTTCTTT
TRBD2 TRBJ2-3 TRBV27 few CASRTSGPLTDTQYF TGTGCCAGCCGGACTAGCGGTCCCCTCACAGATACGCAGTATTTT
- TRBJ2-1 TRBV20-1 few CSSRARGLDEQFF TGCTCTTCGCGGGCTAGGGGGTTGGATGAGCAGTTCTTC
- TRBJ1-3 TRBV12-3/TRBV12-4 - CASSPAPTGNTIYF TGTGCCAGCAGTCCCGCCCCAACTGGAAACACCATATATTTT
TRBD1 TRBJ2-3 TRBV11-3 - CASSLGGLGTDAQYF TGTGCCAGCAGCTTAGGCGGGCTAGGGACAGATGCGCAGTATTTT
- TRBJ2-4 TRBV20-1 - CSARDKEVKNIQYF TGCAGTGCTAGAGATAAGGAGGTCAAAAACATTCAGTACTTC
TRBD2 TRBJ2-3 TRBV12-3/TRBV12-4 few CASSPGLAGFSTDTQYF TGTGCCAGCAGCCCGGGACTAGCGGGATTTAGCACAGATACGCAGTATTTT
TRBD1 TRBJ2-1 TRBV4-1 - CASSQGGRGQVNEQFF TGCGCCAGCAGCCAAGGGGGCAGGGGGCAGGTCAATGAGCAGTTCTTC
TRBD2 TRBJ2-1 TRBV2 - CASSPGPGEGFSYNEQFF TGTGCCAGCAGTCCGGGTCCGGGGGAGGGCTTCTCCTACAATGAGCAGTTCTTC
- TRBJ1-6 TRBV6-2/TRBV6-3 few CASSYKRGRKRASYNSPLHF TGTGCCAGCAGTTACAAGAGGGGCAGAAAGAGAGCCTCCTATAATTCACCCCTCCACTTT
TRBD2 TRBJ2-1 TRBV7-6 few CASSLGAGVWRLSEQFF TGTGCCAGCAGCTTAGGGGCGGGAGTCTGGCGTCTTAGTGAGCAGTTCTTC
TRBD1 TRBJ2-7 TRBV20-1 - CSARAGQGPYEQYF TGCAGTGCTAGAGCAGGACAGGGCCCCTACGAGCAGTACTTC